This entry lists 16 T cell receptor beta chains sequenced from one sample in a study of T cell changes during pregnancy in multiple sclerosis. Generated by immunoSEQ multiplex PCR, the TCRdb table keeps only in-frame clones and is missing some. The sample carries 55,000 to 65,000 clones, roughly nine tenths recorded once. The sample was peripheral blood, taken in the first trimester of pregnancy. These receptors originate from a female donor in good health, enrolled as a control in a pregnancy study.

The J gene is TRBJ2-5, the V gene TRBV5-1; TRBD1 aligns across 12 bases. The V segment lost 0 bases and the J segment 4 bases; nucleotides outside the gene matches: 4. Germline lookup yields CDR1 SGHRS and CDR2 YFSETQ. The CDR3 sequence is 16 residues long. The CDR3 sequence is CASSLAGTGGPETQYF. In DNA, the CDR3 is TGCGCCAGCAGCTTGGCCGGGACAGGGGGCCCAGAGACCCAGTACTTC. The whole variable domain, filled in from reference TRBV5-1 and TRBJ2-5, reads KAGVTQTPRYLIKTRGQQVTLSCSPISGHRSVSWYQQTPGQGLQFLFEYFSETQRNKGNFPGRFSGRQFSNSRSEMNVSTLELGDSALYLCASSLAGTGGPETQYFGPGTRLLVL.

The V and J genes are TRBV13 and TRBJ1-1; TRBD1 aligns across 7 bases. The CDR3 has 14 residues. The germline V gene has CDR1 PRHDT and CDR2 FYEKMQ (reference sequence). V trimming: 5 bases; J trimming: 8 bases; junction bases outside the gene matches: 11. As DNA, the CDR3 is TGTGCCAGCAGCCCCCGACAGGGAGCATTGGAAGCTTTCTTT. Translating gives CASSPRQGALEAFF.

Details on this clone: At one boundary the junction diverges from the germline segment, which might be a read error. The CDR3 spells CASRLQGKQPQHF. The CDR3 region has the DNA TGTGCCAGTAGACTCCAGGGCAAACAGCCCCAGCATTTT. The J gene is TRBJ1-5, the V gene TRBV19; TRBD1 might be the D (5 bases). The CDR3 is made up of 13 amino acids. CDR1 is LNHDA, CDR2 SQIVND, per germline (reference sequence).

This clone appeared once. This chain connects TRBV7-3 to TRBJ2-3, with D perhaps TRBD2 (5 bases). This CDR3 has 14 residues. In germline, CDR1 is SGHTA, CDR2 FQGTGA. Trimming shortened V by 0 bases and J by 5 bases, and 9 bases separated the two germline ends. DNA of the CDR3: TGTGCCAGCAGCTTAACCTCAGGAGGAGATACGCAGTATTTT. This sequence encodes CASSLTSGGDTQYF.

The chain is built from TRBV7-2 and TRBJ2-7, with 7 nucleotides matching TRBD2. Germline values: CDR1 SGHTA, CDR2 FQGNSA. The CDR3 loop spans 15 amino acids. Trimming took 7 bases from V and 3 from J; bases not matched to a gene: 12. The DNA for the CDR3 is TGTGCCAGCACCTTCATGGGAGGGGAAGTCTACGAGCAGTACTTC. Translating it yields CASTFMGGEVYEQYF.

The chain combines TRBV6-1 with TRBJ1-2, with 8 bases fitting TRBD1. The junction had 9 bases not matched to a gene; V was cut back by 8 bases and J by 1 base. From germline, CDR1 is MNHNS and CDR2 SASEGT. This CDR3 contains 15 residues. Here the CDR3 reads CASAKDRVINYGYTF. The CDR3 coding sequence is TGTGCCAGCGCCAAGGACAGGGTCATTAACTATGGCTACACCTTC.

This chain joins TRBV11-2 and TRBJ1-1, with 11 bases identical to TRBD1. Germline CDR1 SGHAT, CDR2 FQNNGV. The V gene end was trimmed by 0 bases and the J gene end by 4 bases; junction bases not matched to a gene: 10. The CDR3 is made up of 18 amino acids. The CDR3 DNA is TGTGCCAGCAGCTTAGACTTGGCTACCGGGACAGGGGGCACTGAAGCTTTCTTT. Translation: CASSLDLATGTGGTEAFF.

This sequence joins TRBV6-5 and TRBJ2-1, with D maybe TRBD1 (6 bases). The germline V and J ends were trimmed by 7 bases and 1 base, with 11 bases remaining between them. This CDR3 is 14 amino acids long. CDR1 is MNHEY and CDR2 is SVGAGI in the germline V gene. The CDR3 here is CASKGGLSYNEQFF. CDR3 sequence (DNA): TGTGCCAGCAAAGGGGGATTGTCCTACAATGAGCAGTTCTTC.

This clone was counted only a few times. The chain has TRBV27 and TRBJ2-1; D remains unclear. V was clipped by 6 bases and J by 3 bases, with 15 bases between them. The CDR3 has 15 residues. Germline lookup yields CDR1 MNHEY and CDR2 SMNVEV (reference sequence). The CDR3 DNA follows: TGTGCCAGCAGCCCGAGTGTATCCGGCTACAATGAGCAGTTCTTC. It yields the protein CASSPSVSGYNEQFF.

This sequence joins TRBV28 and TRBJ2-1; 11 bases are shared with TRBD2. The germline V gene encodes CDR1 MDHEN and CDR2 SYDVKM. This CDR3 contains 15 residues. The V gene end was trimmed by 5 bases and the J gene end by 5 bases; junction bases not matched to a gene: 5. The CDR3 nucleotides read TGTGCCAGCAGTCTATCACTAGCGGGAGACAATGAGCAGTTCTTC. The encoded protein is CASSLSLAGDNEQFF.

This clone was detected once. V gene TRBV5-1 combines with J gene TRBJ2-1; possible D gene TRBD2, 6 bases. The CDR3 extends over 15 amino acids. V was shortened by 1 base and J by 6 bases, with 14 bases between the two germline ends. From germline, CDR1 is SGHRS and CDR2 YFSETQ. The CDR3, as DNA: TGCGCCAGCAGCTTGAGTCTACTAGCCAGCAATGAGCAGTTCTTC. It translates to CASSLSLLASNEQFF. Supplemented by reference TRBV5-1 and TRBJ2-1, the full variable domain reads KAGVTQTPRYLIKTRGQQVTLSCSPISGHRSVSWYQQTPGQGLQFLFEYFSETQRNKGNFPGRFSGRQFSNSRSEMNVSTLELGDSALYLCASSLSLLASNEQFFGPGTRLTVL.

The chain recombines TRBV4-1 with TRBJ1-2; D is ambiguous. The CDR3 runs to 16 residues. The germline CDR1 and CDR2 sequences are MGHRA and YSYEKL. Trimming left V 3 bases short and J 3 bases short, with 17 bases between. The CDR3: CASSQRIDPGYYGYTF. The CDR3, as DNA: TGCGCCAGCAGCCAGAGGATAGATCCGGGATACTATGGCTACACCTTC.

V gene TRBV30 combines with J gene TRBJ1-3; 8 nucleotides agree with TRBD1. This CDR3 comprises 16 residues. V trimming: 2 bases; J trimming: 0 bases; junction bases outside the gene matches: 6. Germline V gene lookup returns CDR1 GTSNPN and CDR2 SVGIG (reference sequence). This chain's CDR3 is CAWSWTGRSSGNTIYF. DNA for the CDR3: TGTGCCTGGAGTTGGACAGGGAGAAGCTCTGGAAACACCATATATTTT.

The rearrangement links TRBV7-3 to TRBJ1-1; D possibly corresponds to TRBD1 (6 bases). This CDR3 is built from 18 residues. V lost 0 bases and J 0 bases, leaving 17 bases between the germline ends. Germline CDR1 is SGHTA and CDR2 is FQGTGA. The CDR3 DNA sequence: TGTGCCAGCAGCTTAACAGGGGGGGGTGGCAGCCTGAACACTGAAGCTTTCTTT. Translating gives CASSLTGGGGSLNTEAFF. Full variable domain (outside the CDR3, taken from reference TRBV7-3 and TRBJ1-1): GAGVSQTPSNKVTEKGKYVELRCDPISGHTALYWYRQSLGQGPEFLIYFQGTGAADDSGLPNDRFFAVRPEGSVSTLKIQRTERGDSAVYLCASSLTGGGGSLNTEAFFGQGTRLTVV.

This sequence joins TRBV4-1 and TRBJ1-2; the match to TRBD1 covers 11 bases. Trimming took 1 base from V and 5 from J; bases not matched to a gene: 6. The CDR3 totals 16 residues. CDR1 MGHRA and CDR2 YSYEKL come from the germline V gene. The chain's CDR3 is CASSQGGQGVLYGYTF. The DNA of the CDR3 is TGCGCCAGCAGCCAAGGGGGACAGGGGGTCCTTTATGGCTACACCTTC.

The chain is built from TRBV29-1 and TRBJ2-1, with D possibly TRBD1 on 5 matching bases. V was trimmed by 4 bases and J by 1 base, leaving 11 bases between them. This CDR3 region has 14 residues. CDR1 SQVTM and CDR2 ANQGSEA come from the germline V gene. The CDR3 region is CSVARRASYNEQFF. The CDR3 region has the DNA TGCAGCGTTGCGCGCAGGGCGTCCTACAATGAGCAGTTCTTC.